This is a list of T cell receptor beta chains from one sample in a study of T cells after yellow fever vaccination. A single record per CDR3 protein comes from TCRdb applying MiXCR to the 5' RACE reads. The sample lists around 310,000 distinct CDR3 sequences, about 4.5% occurring once. The sample was PBMCs, taken 15 days after the yellow fever booster vaccination. The receptors come from a young man who received the YFV17D yellow fever vaccine. Each CDR3 is given with its conserved first and last residue. D genes are given only for firm matches. Size is stated for part of the rows, as once, few or many counts, or as a class when the clone is expanded.

TRBV28,-,-,TRBJ1-5,CASSLPVLDSNQPQHF,TGTGCCAGCAGTTTGCCGGTGTTAGATAGCAATCAGCCCCAGCATTTT
TRBV6-2/TRBV6-3,-,-,TRBJ2-5,CASSRPGGGTQYF,TGTGCCAGCAGTCGACCTGGGGGAGGGACCCAGTACTTC
TRBV9,few,TRBD1,TRBJ2-5,CASSVATGAQETQYF,TGTGCCAGCAGCGTAGCTACAGGGGCGCAAGAGACCCAGTACTTC
TRBV29-1,few,TRBD1,TRBJ1-1,CSVEGDRGGRWNTEAFF,TGCAGCGTTGAAGGGGACAGGGGCGGAAGGTGGAACACTGAAGCTTTCTTT
TRBV5-1,few,-,TRBJ2-3,CASSFAVGTDTQYF,TGCGCCAGCAGCTTCGCGGTTGGCACAGATACGCAGTATTTT
TRBV6-5,-,TRBD2,TRBJ2-5,CASSQLAGETRVLQYF,TGTGCCAGCAGTCAACTAGCGGGGGAAACTAGGGTGCTCCAGTACTTC
TRBV27,many,-,TRBJ1-2,CASSRDAGRGYTF,TGTGCCAGCAGCCGGGACGCCGGGCGGGGCTACACCTTC
TRBV4-3,many,TRBD1,TRBJ2-7,CASSQARQGYEQYF,TGCGCCAGCAGCCAGGCTCGACAGGGATACGAGCAGTACTTC
TRBV5-1,many,TRBD1,TRBJ2-1,CASSLRQGMGGEQFF,TGCGCCAGCAGCCTCCGACAGGGGATGGGGGGTGAGCAGTTCTTC
TRBV4-3,-,-,TRBJ2-6,CASSQDGWGANVLTF,TGCGCCAGCAGCCAAGATGGTTGGGGGGCCAACGTCCTGACTTTC
TRBV5-4,few,-,TRBJ1-6,CASSSSGGLNSPLHF,TGTGCCAGCAGCTCGTCGGGGGGACTCAATTCACCCCTCCACTTT
TRBV7-8,many,-,TRBJ1-4,CASSMTVTNEKLFF,TGTGCCAGCAGCATGACAGTAACTAATGAAAAACTGTTTTTT
TRBV3-1,-,-,TRBJ1-5,CASSQYQGTQPQHF,TGTGCCAGCAGCCAATACCAGGGGACTCAGCCCCAGCATTTT